A selection of T cell receptor beta chains follows, all from one sample in a study of response to subunit inactivated influenza vaccine. One entry per CDR3 protein, called by TCRdb with MiXCR from the RT-PCR reads. Altogether roughly 650,000 distinct CDR3 sequences are present, around a sixth being singletons, with the ten largest covering more than 9%. Sequencing used PBMCs from blood, obtained 12 days after vaccination. Receptors originate from a man in his fifties or sixties who received an inactivated influenza vaccine. Both conserved end residues are part of each CDR3. Fields, in order: J gene, D gene, clone size, V gene, CDR3 protein, CDR3 DNA. D genes are given only for firm matches. Clone size is given for some rows only: seen once, a few or many times, or a class if the clone is expanded.

j_call: TRBJ2-1; d_call: TRBD2; clone_size: NA; v_call: TRBV20-1; cdr3_aa: CSAREVRLAGEKNEQFF; cdr3_nt: TGCAGTGCTAGAGAGGTCAGGCTAGCGGGAGAAAAAAATGAGCAGTTCTTC
j_call: TRBJ2-3; d_call: NA; clone_size: NA; v_call: TRBV28; cdr3_aa: CASSSGHITDTQYF; cdr3_nt: TGTGCCAGCAGTTCGGGACACATCACAGATACGCAGTATTTT
j_call: TRBJ1-4; d_call: NA; clone_size: NA; v_call: TRBV15; cdr3_aa: CATSGGSEKLFF; cdr3_nt: TGTGCCACCAGCGGGGGGTCTGAAAAACTGTTTTTT
j_call: TRBJ2-5; d_call: TRBD2; clone_size: NA; v_call: TRBV7-2; cdr3_aa: CASSLGGGGPETQYF; cdr3_nt: TGTGCCAGCAGCTTAGGGGGCGGGGGGCCCGAGACCCAGTACTTC
j_call: TRBJ2-7; d_call: TRBD2; clone_size: NA; v_call: TRBV12-3/TRBV12-4; cdr3_aa: CASSLAGGAPFEQYF; cdr3_nt: TGTGCCAGCAGTTTAGCGGGAGGGGCTCCATTCGAGCAGTACTTC
j_call: TRBJ2-7; d_call: NA; clone_size: NA; v_call: TRBV28; cdr3_aa: CASRLHRDAYEQYF; cdr3_nt: TGTGCCAGCAGGCTACACAGGGATGCCTACGAGCAGTACTTC
j_call: TRBJ2-3; d_call: TRBD2; clone_size: NA; v_call: TRBV3-1; cdr3_aa: CASSHLGTSGSTDTQYF; cdr3_nt: TGTGCCAGCAGCCACCTTGGGACTAGCGGGAGCACAGATACGCAGTATTTT
j_call: TRBJ2-2; d_call: TRBD2; clone_size: NA; v_call: TRBV5-4; cdr3_aa: CASSPGLARNTGELFF; cdr3_nt: TGTGCCAGCAGCCCTGGACTAGCGAGGAACACCGGGGAGCTGTTTTTT
j_call: TRBJ1-2; d_call: NA; clone_size: few; v_call: TRBV5-1; cdr3_aa: CASSRRTIDNYGYTF; cdr3_nt: TGCGCCAGCAGCAGAAGGACAATCGACAACTATGGCTACACCTTC
j_call: TRBJ2-3; d_call: TRBD2; clone_size: NA; v_call: TRBV3-1; cdr3_aa: CASSQERRGKYF; cdr3_nt: TGTGCCAGCAGCCAAGAGAGGCGGGGGAAGTATTTT
j_call: TRBJ2-1; d_call: TRBD1; clone_size: NA; v_call: TRBV3-1; cdr3_aa: CASRLRGTGAGEQFF; cdr3_nt: TGTGCCAGCAGATTACGGGGGACAGGGGCCGGTGAGCAGTTCTTC
j_call: TRBJ1-2; d_call: NA; clone_size: NA; v_call: TRBV12-3/TRBV12-4; cdr3_aa: CASTRPGGRGYTF; cdr3_nt: TGTGCCAGCACTCGCCCCGGCGGTCGTGGCTACACCTTC
j_call: TRBJ2-3; d_call: NA; clone_size: NA; v_call: TRBV4-1; cdr3_aa: CASSQARRPLSTDTQYF; cdr3_nt: TGCGCCAGCAGCCAAGCGCGTCGGCCCCTTAGCACAGATACGCAGTATTTT
j_call: TRBJ1-1; d_call: NA; clone_size: NA; v_call: TRBV4-2; cdr3_aa: CASSQALQMNTEAFF; cdr3_nt: TGTGCCAGCAGCCAAGCTTTGCAGATGAACACTGAAGCTTTCTTT
j_call: TRBJ2-7; d_call: NA; clone_size: few; v_call: TRBV4-1; cdr3_aa: CASSQERQVYEQYF; cdr3_nt: TGCGCCAGCAGCCAAGAAAGGCAGGTTTACGAGCAGTACTTC
j_call: TRBJ1-1; d_call: NA; clone_size: NA; v_call: TRBV11-1; cdr3_aa: CASSLLGGAPRGDTEAFF; cdr3_nt: TGTGCCAGCAGCTTACTAGGAGGGGCCCCGCGAGGGGACACTGAAGCTTTCTTT
j_call: TRBJ2-7; d_call: TRBD2; clone_size: NA; v_call: TRBV6-1; cdr3_aa: CASRPSLAGGAYEQYF; cdr3_nt: TGTGCCAGCAGACCCAGCCTAGCGGGGGGTGCGTACGAGCAGTACTTC
j_call: TRBJ2-3; d_call: TRBD2; clone_size: NA; v_call: TRBV20-1; cdr3_aa: CSAQRGWADTQYF; cdr3_nt: TGCAGTGCTCAGCGGGGCTGGGCAGATACGCAGTATTTT
j_call: TRBJ2-1; d_call: TRBD2; clone_size: NA; v_call: TRBV4-1; cdr3_aa: CASSRGLGFSYNEQFF; cdr3_nt: TGCGCCAGCAGCCGAGGACTAGGATTCTCCTACAATGAGCAGTTCTTC
j_call: TRBJ2-2; d_call: TRBD2; clone_size: few; v_call: TRBV28; cdr3_aa: CASSYGAGANTGELFF; cdr3_nt: TGTGCCAGCTCTTATGGAGCGGGAGCAAACACCGGGGAGCTGTTTTTT
j_call: TRBJ1-2; d_call: NA; clone_size: NA; v_call: TRBV7-9; cdr3_aa: CAISQMDTYGYTF; cdr3_nt: TGTGCCATCAGCCAAATGGACACATATGGCTACACCTTC
j_call: TRBJ1-4; d_call: TRBD1; clone_size: few; v_call: TRBV27; cdr3_aa: CASSLRYRGQGEKLFF; cdr3_nt: TGTGCCAGCAGTCTACGCTACAGGGGGCAGGGGGAAAAACTGTTTTTT
j_call: TRBJ2-7; d_call: NA; clone_size: NA; v_call: TRBV4-3; cdr3_aa: CASGQTQGGRQYF; cdr3_nt: TGCGCCAGCGGCCAAACGCAGGGGGGGAGGCAGTACTTC
j_call: TRBJ2-3; d_call: TRBD2; clone_size: few; v_call: TRBV7-2; cdr3_aa: CASSLGARGGRTDTQYF; cdr3_nt: TGTGCCAGCAGCTTAGGGGCTAGAGGCGGGAGAACAGATACGCAGTATTTT